These 4 T cell receptor beta chains share one sample of origin, sequenced in a study of blood T cell repertoires in COVID-19. TCRdb's copy holds only in-frame clones and misses some; the assay was immunoSEQ multiplex PCR. The data show around 240,000 clones, roughly 82% seen once. The sequenced sample was PBMCs or T cells enriched from blood (not recorded which). The receptors shown here come from a woman aged 45-65 years who had recovered from COVID-19.

The rearrangement uses TRBV11-3 and TRBJ2-2; 12 positions match TRBD1. Germline-derived CDR1 and CDR2 are SGHNT and YENEEA. The CDR3 loop spans 15 amino acids. V shed 8 bases and J 6 bases; nucleotides not matched to a gene: 7. Here the CDR3 reads CASGRGDRGPGELFF. CDR3 nucleotides: TGTGCCAGCGGAAGGGGGGACAGGGGGCCCGGGGAGCTGTTTTTT.

The genes are TRBV11-3 and TRBJ1-2; D is possibly TRBD1 (5 bases). V was trimmed by 2 bases and J by 6 bases, leaving 22 bases between them. This CDR3 has 17 residues. Germline lookup yields CDR1 SGHNT and CDR2 YENEEA. The CDR3 is CASSLYSHPVGEDGYTF. CDR3 DNA sequence: TGTGCCAGCAGCTTATATTCCCACCCTGTGGGGGAGGATGGCTACACCTTC.

The chain recombines TRBV18 with TRBJ2-5, with D unclear. Trimming removed 3 bases at V and 4 bases at J, with 9 bases between. This CDR3 contains 13 residues. Looked up from germline, CDR1 is KGHSH and CDR2 is LQKENI. The CDR3 nucleotides read TGTGCCAGCTCACCTTCTCTAGGAGAGACCCAGTACTTC. As protein: CASSPSLGETQYF.

The rearrangement uses TRBV18 and TRBJ1-1, with TRBD1 matching 7 bases. Trimming took 1 base from V and 1 from J; bases not matched to a gene: 9. Germline-derived CDR1 and CDR2 are KGHSH and LQKENI. The CDR3 covers 17 residues. As DNA, the CDR3 is TGTGCCAGCTCACCACTTCCCCAGGGGGTCGCGAACACTGAAGCTTTCTTT. This sequence encodes CASSPLPQGVANTEAFF.